What follows are 21 T cell receptor beta chains derived from one specimen sequenced in a study of blood T cell repertoires in COVID-19. Method: immunoSEQ multiplex PCR; TCRdb's copy keeps in-frame clones and lacks some. The sample lists 170,000 or so clones; more than 75% were seen once. The sample was peripheral blood. Receptors were obtained from a woman aged 18-29 years who had recovered from COVID-19.

This clone came up once. This chain links TRBV5-4 with TRBJ1-1, with TRBD1 identical over 8 bases. CDR3 length: 12 amino acids. Germline V gene data show CDR1 as SGHNT and CDR2 as YYREEE (reference sequence). Trimming removed 4 bases from V and 6 bases from J; junction bases left unmatched: 2. CDR3 residues: CASSKQGAEAFF. In DNA, the CDR3 is TGTGCCAGCAGCAAACAGGGGGCTGAAGCTTTCTTT.

This sequence joins TRBV9 and TRBJ1-3; D may be TRBD1 (6 bases). CDR3 length: 15 residues. CDR1 and CDR2 from the germline V gene are SGDLS and YYNGEE. Trimming cost V 2 bases and J 4 bases, with 13 bases left between them. For the CDR3, the DNA is TGTGCCAGCAGCGTGGGAGGGGGTCAAGGAAACACCATATATTTT. It encodes CASSVGGGQGNTIYF. The whole variable domain, remainder taken from reference TRBV9 and TRBJ1-3, is DSGVTQTPKHLITATGQRVTLRCSPRSGDLSVYWYQQSLDQGLQFLIQYYNGEERAKGNILERFSAQQFPDLHSELNLSSLELGDSALYFCASSVGGGQGNTIYFGEGSWLTVV.

The rearrangement links TRBV6-2 or TRBV6-3 to TRBJ2-7, with D possibly matching TRBD2 (5 bases). The CDR3 has 13 residues. Trimming cost V 2 bases and J 4 bases, with 9 bases left between them. From germline, CDR1 is MNHEY and CDR2 SVGEGT. The CDR3 sequence is CASSYQRMYEQYV. The CDR3 coding sequence is TGTGCCAGCAGTTACCAGCGGATGTACGAGCAGTACGTC.

The chain has TRBV7-2 and TRBJ1-4, with D possibly TRBD1 on 5 matching bases. The length of the CDR3 is 13 residues. Germline CDR1 reads SGHTA; CDR2 reads FQGNSA. Trimming removed 6 bases from V and 8 bases from J, with 13 bases in between. The CDR3 sequence: CASRSTVLEKLFF. The CDR3 bases are TGTGCCAGCAGATCGACAGTTTTGGAAAAACTGTTTTTT.

The V call is TRBV19, the J call TRBJ1-2; a possible D gene is TRBD1 (6 bases). The CDR3 is 16 amino acids. V lost 0 bases and J 4 bases, leaving 15 bases between the germline ends. CDR1 and CDR2 (germline): LNHDA, SQIVND (reference sequence). The CDR3 DNA follows: TGTGCCAGTAGTATAGATTGGGGGCGGAGAACCTATGGCTACACCTTC. It is translated as CASSIDWGRRTYGYTF.

The DNA for the CDR3 is TGCGCCAGCAGCCCGCCGGGACTAGCTACAGTGAATGAGCAGTTCTTC. It translates to CASSPPGLATVNEQFF. The rearrangement links TRBV5-1 to TRBJ2-1; 9 positions agree with TRBD2. The CDR3 loop spans 16 amino acids. Germline V gene data show CDR1 as SGHRS and CDR2 as YFSETQ. Losses at the gene ends were 4 bases for V and 7 bases for J; bases not matched to a gene: 12. The whole variable domain, filled in from reference TRBV5-1 and TRBJ2-1, reads KAGVTQTPRYLIKTRGQQVTLSCSPISGHRSVSWYQQTPGQGLQFLFEYFSETQRNKGNFPGRFSGRQFSNSRSEMNVSTLELGDSALYLCASSPPGLATVNEQFFGPGTRLTVL.

The V call is TRBV5-1, the J call TRBJ2-7, with TRBD1 matching over 7 bases. The germline V gene encodes CDR1 SGHRS and CDR2 YFSETQ. V dropped 4 bases and J dropped 5; count of bases not matched to a gene: 9. The CDR3 has 14 amino acids. CDR3 DNA: TGCGCCAGCAGCCTAAGACAGGGTTTGGACGAGCAGTACTTC. Amino acid sequence: CASSLRQGLDEQYF.

The rearrangement uses TRBV25-1 and TRBJ1-2; 7 bases map to TRBD1. V lost 9 bases, J lost 7 bases, and 5 bases stayed unmatched. The CDR3 spans 11 residues. Germline V CDR1 and CDR2: MGHDK, SYGVNS. The DNA of the CDR3 is TGTGCCAGTGAGACAGGGAGTGGCTACACCTTC. Residues: CASETGSGYTF.

V usage is TRBV2 and J usage is TRBJ2-1, with TRBD2 matching 12 bases. Germline CDR1 SNHLY, CDR2 FYNNEI. This CDR3 has 15 residues. With 8 bases clipped from V and 4 bases from J, the junction kept 6 bases outside the gene matches. The CDR3 DNA sequence: TGTGCCAGCTCAAGGACTAGCGGGATATACAATGAGCAGTTCTTC. It is translated as CASSRTSGIYNEQFF.

J is TRBJ2-2 and V is TRBV4-2; no firm D call. With 0 bases removed from V and 1 base from J, the gap between germline ends came to 6 bases. Germline V gene data show CDR1 as LGHNA and CDR2 as YNFKEQ. The CDR3 sequence is 15 residues long. The CDR3 region is CASSQEQLNTGELFF. In nucleotides, the CDR3 is TGTGCCAGCAGCCAAGAACAGCTGAACACCGGGGAGCTGTTTTTT.

The chain couples TRBV15 to TRBJ2-3, with a tentative D call TRBD1 (6 bases). Germline V gene lookup returns CDR1 LNHNV and CDR2 YYDKDF (reference sequence). V was shortened by 3 bases and J by 2 bases, with 9 bases between the two germline ends. This CDR3 spans 14 amino acids. The CDR3 sequence: CATSRGAFTDTQYF. CDR3 DNA sequence: TGTGCCACCAGCAGGGGGGCATTCACAGATACGCAGTATTTT.

The V and J genes are TRBV9 and TRBJ2-1, with 7 positions matching TRBD2. The CDR3 totals 16 residues. Germline V gene sequence: CDR1 SGDLS, CDR2 YYNGEE. V was pared by 0 bases and J by 7 bases, with 10 bases of the junction left unmatched. The CDR3 DNA reads as TGTGCCAGCAGCGTAGGACTAGCCCGCCGGGGGAATGAGCAGTTCTTC. Translated: CASSVGLARRGNEQFF.

In DNA form, the CDR3 reads TGCGCCAGCAGCCCGGGCGAAGGGACTAGGGAGTATTTT. As protein: CASSPGEGTREYF. The chain joins TRBV5-1 to TRBJ2-3; the match to TRBD2 covers 8 bases. The J segment lost 13 bases and the V segment lost 4 bases, leaving 11 bases of the junction unmatched. CDR3 length: 13 amino acids. Germline CDR1 and CDR2: SGHRS and YFSETQ.

The rearrangement links TRBV13 to TRBJ1-4; tentative D call: TRBD1 (5 bases). Trimming took 5 bases from V and 8 from J, leaving 15 bases between them. CDR1 and CDR2 from the germline V gene are PRHDT and FYEKMQ (reference sequence). This CDR3 region has 14 residues. DNA for the CDR3: TGTGCCAGCAGCAAGCGGGGGTTTCGGGAAAAACTGTTTTTT. It yields the protein CASSKRGFREKLFF.

The CDR3 here is CASSARQAEGYTF. The CDR3 DNA reads TGTGCCAGCAGCGCTCGACAGGCAGAGGGCTACACCTTC. V and J are TRBV9 and TRBJ1-2; weak D call: TRBD1 (6 bases). The germline gives CDR1 SGDLS, CDR2 YYNGEE. The CDR3 length is 13 residues. V lost 3 bases to trimming and J lost 8 bases, with 14 bases between them.

This clone was observed a single time. The rearrangement uses TRBV27 and TRBJ2-1, with 11 bases aligning to TRBD1. CDR1 is MNHEY, CDR2 SMNVEV, per germline (reference sequence). Unmatched junction bases numbered 1, after V lost 0 bases and J lost 6 bases. The CDR3 extends over 15 amino acids. CDR3 coding DNA: TGTGCCAGCAGTTTATCGGGACAGGGGGTCAATGAGCAGTTCTTC. Amino acid sequence: CASSLSGQGVNEQFF.

The rearrangement joins TRBV11-2 to TRBJ1-3, with unresolved D. This CDR3 is built from 16 residues. The V gene lost 2 bases and the J gene lost 0 bases, with 11 bases spanning the gap. Germline V lookup: CDR1 SGHAT, CDR2 FQNNGV. The CDR3 here is CASSLMSSSSGNTIYF. The CDR3 DNA follows: TGTGCCAGCAGCTTAATGAGCTCTTCCTCTGGAAACACCATATATTTT. Full variable domain (missing parts from reference TRBV11-2 and TRBJ1-3): EAGVAQSPRYKIIEKRQSVAFWCNPISGHATLYWYQQILGQGPKLLIQFQNNGVVDDSQLPKDRFSAERLKGVDSTLKIQPAKLEDSAVYLCASSLMSSSSGNTIYFGEGSWLTVV.

The V and J genes are TRBV14 and TRBJ1-1; 8 bases are shared with TRBD1. This CDR3 comprises 15 residues. J gave up 1 base and V 5 bases, and 6 bases lay outside the gene matches. Germline CDR1 and CDR2: SGHDN and FVKESK. CDR3 loop: CASSDRTGRNTEAFF. The CDR3 nucleotides are TGTGCCAGCAGCGATCGGACAGGGAGGAACACTGAAGCTTTCTTT.

The V and J genes are TRBV7-6 and TRBJ2-1, with 8 bases that match TRBD1. Losses at the gene ends were 4 bases for V and 6 bases for J; bases not matched to a gene: 8. This CDR3 comprises 15 residues. Germline V gene data show CDR1 as SGHVS and CDR2 as FNYEAQ. The CDR3 reads CASSSWGQVSNEQFF. The CDR3, as DNA: TGTGCCAGCAGCTCGTGGGGACAGGTTAGCAATGAGCAGTTCTTC.

The V call is TRBV5-8, the J call TRBJ2-7; 11 bases are a match to TRBD2. CDR3 length: 14 amino acids. Germline V gene lookup returns CDR1 SGHTS and CDR2 YDEGEE. Trimming took 3 bases from V and 11 from J; bases not matched to a gene: 10. The CDR3 here is CASSSRGLAGREYF. The CDR3 nucleotides are TGTGCCAGCAGCTCAAGAGGACTAGCGGGCCGAGAGTACTTC.

The chain uses TRBV20-1 and TRBJ1-2; 8 nucleotides agree with TRBD1. CDR1 DFQATT and CDR2 SNEGSKA come from the germline V gene (reference sequence). Trimming took 3 bases from V and 8 from J; bases not matched to a gene: 8. This CDR3 is 13 amino acids long. The CDR3 region has the DNA TGCAGTGCTAGTCCGGCAGGGGGCGCGGGCTACACCTTC. Its translation is CSASPAGGAGYTF.